Below are 28 T cell receptor beta chains sequenced from a single sample in a study of blood T cell repertoires in COVID-19. Using immunoSEQ multiplex PCR, the repertoire was profiled, and TCRdb retains in-frame clones only, with some absent. The profile covers around 230,000 clones, with more than 65% appearing a single time and around 2.5% taken by the ten largest. The sample consisted of peripheral blood. All receptors come from a man aged 40-49 years who had recovered from COVID-19.

The J gene is TRBJ1-4, the V gene TRBV5-6, with D unclear. Trimming took 0 bases from V and 1 from J, leaving 7 bases between them. This CDR3 has 15 amino acids. CDR1 is SGHDT, CDR2 YYEEEE, per germline. CDR3 sequence (DNA): TGTGCCAGCAGCTTGGCCGGGGTAACTAATGAAAAACTGTTTTTT. As protein: CASSLAGVTNEKLFF.

V and J are TRBV11-3 and TRBJ2-5; no reliable D call. The V end lost 3 bases, the J end lost 4 bases, and 15 bases lay between the germline ends. The length of the CDR3 is 15 residues. CDR1 is SGHNT, CDR2 YENEEA, per germline. CDR3 in amino acids: CASSFGRVQTETQYF. For the CDR3, the DNA is TGTGCCAGCAGCTTTGGCCGGGTTCAGACAGAGACCCAGTACTTC.

The chain combines TRBV4-1 with TRBJ1-1; no definite D call. Trimming removed 0 bases from V and 1 base from J, with 9 bases in between. Germline V gene lookup returns CDR1 MGHRA and CDR2 YSYEKL. The CDR3 covers 15 residues. In DNA form, the CDR3 reads TGCGCCAGCAGCCAAGATCCGGGTGGGAACACTGAAGCTTTCTTT. It encodes CASSQDPGGNTEAFF.

The V and J genes are TRBV12-5 and TRBJ2-1, with TRBD1 matching 7 bases. V lost 6 bases to trimming and J lost 12 bases; unmatched junction nucleotides: 5. The V gene's germline CDR1 is LGHNT and CDR2 FRNRAP. This CDR3 comprises 11 residues. The CDR3 reads CASGDRDRQFF. The CDR3 coding sequence is TGTGCTAGTGGCGACCGGGACAGGCAGTTCTTC.

This chain links TRBV5-1 with TRBJ2-5, with D possibly matching TRBD2 (7 bases). Germline CDR1 is SGHRS and CDR2 is YFSETQ. Deletions cut 0 bases from V and 5 bases from J, with 11 bases between. CDR3 size: 14 residues. CDR3 DNA: TGCGCCAGCAGCTTGGAGGGGGGGGTTGAGACCCAGTACTTC. Protein product: CASSLEGGVETQYF.

The chain uses TRBV19 and TRBJ2-1, with D perhaps matching TRBD1 (5 bases). The CDR3 runs 15 residues. Germline CDR1 is LNHDA and CDR2 is SQIVND (reference sequence). V dropped 5 bases and J dropped 6 bases, with 17 bases sitting between them. The CDR3 protein is CASSAGHGGLNEQFF. DNA for the CDR3: TGTGCCAGTAGTGCCGGACACGGCGGTCTCAATGAGCAGTTCTTC.

V usage is TRBV29-1 and J usage is TRBJ1-1, with 7 bases fitting TRBD1. CDR1 is SQVTM, CDR2 ANQGSEA, per germline. This CDR3 contains 13 residues. The ends lost 6 bases at V and 3 bases at J; junction bases unmatched: 7. In DNA, the CDR3 is TGCAGCGTCAGGGGGGTAGAGGACACTGAAGCTTTCTTT. This gives the protein CSVRGVEDTEAFF.

This chain joins TRBV27 and TRBJ2-6; 9 bases are shared with TRBD1. With V trimmed by 6 bases and J by 4 bases, 10 bases remained unmatched. The germline V gene encodes CDR1 MNHEY and CDR2 SMNVEV (reference sequence). The CDR3 runs to 17 residues. The CDR3 nucleotides are TGTGCCAGCAGAGACCCGGGACAGGGTTCCGGGGCCAACGTCCTGACTTTC. The encoded protein is CASRDPGQGSGANVLTF.

In its sample, this clone was seen a few times. This CDR3 reads CASSYPPTGPKRETQYF. In DNA, the CDR3 is TGTGCCAGCAGCTATCCCCCTACAGGGCCCAAGCGGGAGACCCAGTACTTC. The gene calls are TRBV7-6 and TRBJ2-5; tentatively, D is TRBD1 (6 bases). V was shortened by 4 bases and J by 5 bases, with 23 bases between the two germline ends. The germline V gene has CDR1 SGHVS and CDR2 FNYEAQ. The CDR3 sequence is 17 residues long.

V and J are TRBV6-5 and TRBJ1-5; TRBD1 matches at 7 bases. The CDR3 totals 15 residues. Trimming at V came to 4 bases and at J to 8 bases, leaving 11 bases not matched to a gene. Germline V lookup: CDR1 MNHEY, CDR2 SVGAGI. CDR3 in amino acids: CASSWGQNPMEPQHF. The CDR3 nucleotides are TGTGCCAGCAGTTGGGGACAGAACCCAATGGAGCCCCAGCATTTT.

This clone appeared a few times. The V gene is TRBV3-1 (or the pseudogene TRBV3-2), the J gene TRBJ1-1; a weak D match, TRBD1 (6 bases). Trimming pared 5 bases from V and 2 bases from J, leaving 12 bases between. The CDR3 has 14 amino acids. From germline, CDR1 is LGHDT and CDR2 YNNKEL (reference sequence). In DNA, the CDR3 is TGTGCCAGCAGCTGGGGGGGACAAAACACTGAAGCTTTCTTT. Encoded protein: CASSWGGQNTEAFF.

This rearrangement joins TRBV11-3 to TRBJ1-2; perhaps TRBD1 as D (5 bases). CDR1 and CDR2 from the germline V gene are SGHNT and YENEEA. This CDR3 is 13 amino acids long. Trimming took 5 bases from V and 2 from J, leaving 9 bases between them. For the CDR3, the DNA is TGTGCCAGCAGCCGAGACAGCAACTATGGCTACACCTTC. Translated, it gives CASSRDSNYGYTF.

The chain joins TRBV5-6 to TRBJ1-2; D is possibly TRBD1 (6 bases). Germline CDR1 reads SGHDT; CDR2 reads YYEEEE. This CDR3 is built from 14 residues. Trimming shortened V by 2 bases and J by 7 bases, and 15 bases separated the two germline ends. CDR3 in amino acids: CASSLIRQGSGYTF. The CDR3 region has the DNA TGTGCCAGCAGCTTAATACGGCAGGGGAGTGGCTACACCTTC.

This chain connects TRBV7-6 to TRBJ2-5; 11 nucleotides line up with TRBD1. V shed 5 bases, J shed 5 bases, and the junction held 16 bases outside the gene matches. Germline loops: CDR1 SGHVS, CDR2 FNYEAQ. The CDR3 runs to 18 residues. The CDR3 region is CASSPVPGQGVELETQYF. CDR3 DNA: TGTGCCAGCAGCCCTGTCCCGGGACAGGGGGTGGAATTGGAGACCCAGTACTTC.

The J gene is TRBJ2-3, the V gene TRBV9; TRBD2 aligns across 11 bases. V shed 0 bases, J shed 1 base, and the junction held 1 base outside the gene matches. The CDR3 runs to 16 residues. CDR1 is SGDLS, CDR2 YYNGEE, per germline. The CDR3 loop is CASSVVAGGRTDTQYF. DNA for the CDR3: TGTGCCAGCAGCGTAGTAGCGGGGGGGCGCACAGATACGCAGTATTTT.

The chain combines TRBV19 with TRBJ1-5; no definite D call. CDR1 LNHDA and CDR2 SQIVND come from the germline V gene (reference sequence). Trimming took 0 bases from V and 0 from J, leaving 6 bases between them. The CDR3 runs 15 residues. The CDR3 region is CASSIDRDSNQPQHF. The CDR3 DNA sequence: TGTGCCAGTAGTATAGATCGGGATAGCAATCAGCCCCAGCATTTT.

This clone was counted a few times. The rearrangement joins TRBV5-1 to TRBJ2-7; 9 nucleotides agree with TRBD1. From germline, CDR1 is SGHRS and CDR2 YFSETQ. The CDR3 is made up of 14 amino acids. V shed 4 bases, J shed 5 bases, and the junction held 7 bases outside the gene matches. The CDR3 sequence is CASSTTGGADEQYF. CDR3 DNA sequence: TGCGCCAGCAGCACCACAGGGGGCGCGGACGAGCAGTACTTC.

The V gene is TRBV6-5, the J gene TRBJ2-7; 10 nucleotides match TRBD2. The V and J ends lost 10 bases and 3 bases, in that order; junction bases with no gene match: 12. Germline-derived CDR1 and CDR2 are MNHEY and SVGAGI. The CDR3 extends over 15 amino acids. Here the CDR3 DNA reads TGTGCCACCGAAGAAAGCGGGGGGGATTTCTACGAGCAGTACTTC. This translates into CATEESGGDFYEQYF.

This chain joins TRBV9 and TRBJ2-7; the D is unclear. CDR3 length: 13 residues. CDR1 SGDLS and CDR2 YYNGEE come from the germline V gene. Deletions cut 0 bases from V and 7 bases from J, with 11 bases between. Here the CDR3 reads CASSVAGQQEQYF. The CDR3 region has the DNA TGTGCCAGCAGCGTAGCTGGCCAACAGGAGCAGTACTTC.

The chain recombines TRBV6-1 with TRBJ2-3; 9 nucleotides align to TRBD1. CDR1 is MNHNS and CDR2 is SASEGT in the germline V gene. The junction had 9 bases not matched to a gene; V was cut back by 3 bases and J by 5 bases. The CDR3 loop spans 16 amino acids. This chain's CDR3 is CASSDWNRGRKDTQYF. CDR3 sequence (DNA): TGTGCCAGCAGTGATTGGAACAGGGGGCGGAAAGATACGCAGTATTTT.

This sequence joins TRBV12-5 and TRBJ2-5; the D gene is possibly TRBD2 (5 bases). The CDR3 runs 16 residues. The germline V gene encodes CDR1 LGHNT and CDR2 FRNRAP. The V end lost 0 bases, the J end lost 4 bases, and 15 bases lay between the germline ends. Written as DNA, the CDR3 is TGTGCTAGTGGTTTGGTACGGGGAGCCCTTGGAGAGACCCAGTACTTC. Translation gives CASGLVRGALGETQYF.

The chain is built from TRBV7-2 and TRBJ2-7, with unresolved D. The germline V gene has CDR1 SGHTA and CDR2 FQGNSA. The CDR3 sequence is 13 residues long. Trimming left V 4 bases short and J 0 bases short, with 7 bases between. CDR3 sequence (DNA): TGTGCCAGCAGCTCAAGGAGCTCCTACGAGCAGTACTTC. Its translation: CASSSRSSYEQYF.

Turning to this clone: The same CDR3 arises from other DNA sequences in this sample as well. The chain links TRBV3-1 (or the pseudogene TRBV3-2) to TRBJ2-3, with 7 nucleotides matching TRBD2. Germline V lookup: CDR1 LGHDT, CDR2 YNNKEL (reference sequence). This CDR3 has 15 amino acids. V lost 1 base to trimming and J lost 1 base; unmatched junction nucleotides: 2. This CDR3 is CASSQGTSGTDTQYF. CDR3 bases: TGTGCCAGCAGCCAAGGTACTAGCGGCACAGATACGCAGTATTTT.

The gene calls are TRBV6-5 and TRBJ1-2; D might be TRBD1 (6 bases). The CDR3 length is 14 residues. The V gene lost 6 bases and the J gene lost 0 bases, with 11 bases spanning the gap. Germline CDR1 is MNHEY and CDR2 is SVGAGI. Here the CDR3 reads CASRWTVPNYGYTF. The DNA for the CDR3 is TGTGCCAGCAGGTGGACAGTCCCTAACTATGGCTACACCTTC.

J is TRBJ2-3 and V is TRBV29-1; 8 bases align to TRBD2. The V gene's germline CDR1 is SQVTM and CDR2 ANQGSEA. This CDR3 is 12 amino acids long. Losses at the gene ends were 8 bases for V and 2 bases for J; bases not matched to a gene: 3. CDR3 loop: CSTGLATDTQYF. The CDR3 region has the DNA TGCAGCACCGGACTAGCCACAGATACGCAGTATTTT.

The V call is TRBV9, the J call TRBJ2-2, with 10 bases lining up with TRBD2. The CDR3 has 17 residues. Trimming cost V 4 bases and J 6 bases; bases outside gene matches: 12. Germline V lookup: CDR1 SGDLS, CDR2 YYNGEE. This CDR3 reads CASSHQREGLKAGELFF. CDR3 nucleotide sequence: TGTGCCAGCAGCCATCAGCGGGAGGGCCTTAAGGCCGGGGAGCTGTTTTTT.

The gene calls are TRBV10-3 and TRBJ2-7; 9 bases align to TRBD1. Germline loops: CDR1 ENHRY, CDR2 SYGVKD. The CDR3 loop spans 14 amino acids. Trimming cost V 8 bases and J 3 bases; bases outside gene matches: 8. The CDR3: CAISVRDRVYEQYF. The CDR3 nucleotides read TGTGCCATCTCGGTAAGGGACAGGGTCTACGAGCAGTACTTC.

This chain links TRBV19 with TRBJ2-7, with 9 bases that match TRBD2. CDR1 and CDR2 from the germline V gene are LNHDA and SQIVND (reference sequence). CDR3 size: 14 residues. The J segment lost 5 bases and the V segment lost 4 bases, leaving 6 bases of the junction unmatched. CDR3 sequence (DNA): TGTGCCAGTAGTACTAGACTAGCGGTAGACGAGCAGTACTTC. It is translated as CASSTRLAVDEQYF.